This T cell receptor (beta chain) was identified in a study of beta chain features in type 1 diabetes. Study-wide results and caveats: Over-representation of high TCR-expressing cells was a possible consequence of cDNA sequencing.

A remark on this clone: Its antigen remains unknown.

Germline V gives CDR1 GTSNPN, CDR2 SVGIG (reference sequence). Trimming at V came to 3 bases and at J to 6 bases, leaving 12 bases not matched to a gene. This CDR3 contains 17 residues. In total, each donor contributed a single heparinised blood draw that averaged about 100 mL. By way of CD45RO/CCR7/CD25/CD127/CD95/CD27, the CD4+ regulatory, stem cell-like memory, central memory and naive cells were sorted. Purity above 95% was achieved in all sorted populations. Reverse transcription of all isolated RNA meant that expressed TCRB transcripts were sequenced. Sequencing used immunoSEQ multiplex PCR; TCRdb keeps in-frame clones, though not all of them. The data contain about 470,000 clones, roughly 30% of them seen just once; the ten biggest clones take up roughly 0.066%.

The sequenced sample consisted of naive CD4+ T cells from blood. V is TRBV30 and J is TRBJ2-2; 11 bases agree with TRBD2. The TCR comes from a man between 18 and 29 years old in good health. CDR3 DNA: TGTGCCTGGAGCTACACTAGCGGGAGAGGCTGGGCCGGGGAGCTGTTTTTT. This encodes CAWSYTSGRGWAGELFF.